The sequence of this TCR beta chain was determined in a study of CD8 T cells in Susac syndrome. Random hexamers were used to reverse transcribe an amount of roughly 0.5 to 1 ug RNA. TCRdb analysed the immunoSEQ multiplex PCR reads with MiXCR anew, one entry per CDR3 protein. The repertoire includes tens of thousands of distinct CDR3 sequences, about 93% of them detected once, and about 0.3% sits in the top ten. The CDR3 totals 16 residues. V trimming: 1 base; J trimming: 1 base; junction bases outside the gene matches: 6. Germline-derived CDR1 and CDR2 are DFQATT and SNEGSKA (reference sequence). V usage is TRBV20-1 and J usage is TRBJ2-1; TRBD2 aligns across 8 bases. Material: CD4+ T cells from PBMCs. The receptor's source is a human donor with Susac syndrome. DNA for the CDR3: TGCAGTGCTAGAGTGGCCAGCGGGGGATCCTACAATGAGCAGTTCTTC. Its protein product is CSARVASGGSYNEQFF.